This TCR beta chain was recorded in a study of CD8 T cells in Susac syndrome. Study-wide points: The authors acknowledged that their TCR sequencing and HLA analysis involved a relatively small number of individuals.

CD8+ and CD4+ T cells from blood underwent TCR beta sequencing. The multiple sclerosis controls were treatment-naive patients, and their relapsing-remitting disease was stable or active. About this clonotype: Antigen specificity is unknown.

Germline V gene lookup returns CDR1 MNHNS and CDR2 SASEGT. This CDR3 region has 17 residues. V shed 7 bases, J shed 0 bases, and the junction held 14 bases outside the gene matches. cDNA came from roughly 0.47 to 1 ug RNA primed by random hexamers. Amplification of TCR beta CDR3 across 54 Vbeta and 13 Jbeta was performed with immunoSEQ multiplex PCR. TCRdb re-derived calls from the immunoSEQ multiplex PCR reads in MiXCR, one entry per CDR3 protein. The table lists about 200,000 distinct CDR3 sequences, roughly 94% of them singletons, with about 0.08% in the top ten. The sequenced sample was CD4+ T cells from PBMCs. The genes are TRBV6-1 and TRBJ1-1; 7 nucleotides align to TRBD1. This TCR derives from a human donor with multiple sclerosis. CDR3 sequence (DNA): TGTGCCAGCAAACCAGGGACAGCAATACTGATGAACACTGAAGCTTTCTTT. Translated: CASKPGTAILMNTEAFF.